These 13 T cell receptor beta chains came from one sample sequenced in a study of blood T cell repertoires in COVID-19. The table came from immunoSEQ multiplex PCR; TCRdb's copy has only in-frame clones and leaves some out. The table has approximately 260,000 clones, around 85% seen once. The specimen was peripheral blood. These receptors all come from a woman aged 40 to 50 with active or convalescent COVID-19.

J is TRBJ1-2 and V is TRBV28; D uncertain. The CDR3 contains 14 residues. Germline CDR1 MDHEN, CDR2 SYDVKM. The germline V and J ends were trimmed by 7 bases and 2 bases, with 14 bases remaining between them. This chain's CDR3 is CASTWRPDNYGYTF. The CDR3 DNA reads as TGTGCCAGCACCTGGCGGCCAGACAACTATGGCTACACCTTC.

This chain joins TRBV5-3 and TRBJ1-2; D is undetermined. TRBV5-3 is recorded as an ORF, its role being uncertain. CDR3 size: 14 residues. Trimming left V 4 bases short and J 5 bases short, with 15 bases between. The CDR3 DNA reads TGTGCCAGAAGCCGAGGCCTGAATTGGTATGGCTACACCTTC. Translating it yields CARSRGLNWYGYTF.

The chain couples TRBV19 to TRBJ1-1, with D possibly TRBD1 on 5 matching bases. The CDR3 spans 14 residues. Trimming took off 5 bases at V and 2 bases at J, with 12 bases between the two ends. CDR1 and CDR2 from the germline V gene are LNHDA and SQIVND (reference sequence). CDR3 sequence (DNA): TGTGCCAGTAGTCAGGGTGGAATAAACACTGAAGCTTTCTTT. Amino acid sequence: CASSQGGINTEAFF.

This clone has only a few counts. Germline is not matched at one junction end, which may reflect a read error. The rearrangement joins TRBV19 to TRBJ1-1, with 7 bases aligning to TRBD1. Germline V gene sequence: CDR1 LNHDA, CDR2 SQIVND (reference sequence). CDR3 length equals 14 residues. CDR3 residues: CASSETGLKTEAFF. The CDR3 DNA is TGTGCCAGTTCGGAGACAGGGCTGAAGACTGAAGCTTTCTTT.

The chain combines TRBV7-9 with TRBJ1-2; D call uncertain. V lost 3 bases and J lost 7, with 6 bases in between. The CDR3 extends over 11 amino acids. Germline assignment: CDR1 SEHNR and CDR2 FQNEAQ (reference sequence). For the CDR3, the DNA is TGTGCCAGCAGCTTTCAGGTTGGCTACACCTTC. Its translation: CASSFQVGYTF.

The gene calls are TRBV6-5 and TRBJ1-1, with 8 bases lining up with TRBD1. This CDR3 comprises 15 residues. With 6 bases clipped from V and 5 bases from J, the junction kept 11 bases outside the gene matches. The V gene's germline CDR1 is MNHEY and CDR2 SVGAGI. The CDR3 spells CASRPPGQGGTEAFF. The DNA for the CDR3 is TGTGCCAGCAGACCCCCCGGACAGGGTGGGACTGAAGCTTTCTTT.

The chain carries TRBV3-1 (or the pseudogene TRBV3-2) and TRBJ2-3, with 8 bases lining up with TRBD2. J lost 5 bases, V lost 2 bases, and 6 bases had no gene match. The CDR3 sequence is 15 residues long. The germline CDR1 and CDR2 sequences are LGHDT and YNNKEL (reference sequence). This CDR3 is CASSQRRGAGDTQYF. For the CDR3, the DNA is TGTGCCAGCAGCCAAAGGCGGGGGGCGGGAGATACGCAGTATTTT.

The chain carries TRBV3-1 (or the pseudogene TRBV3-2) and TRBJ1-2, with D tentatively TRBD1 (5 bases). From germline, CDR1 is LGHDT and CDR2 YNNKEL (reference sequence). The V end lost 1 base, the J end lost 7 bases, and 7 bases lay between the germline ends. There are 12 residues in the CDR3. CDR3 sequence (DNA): TGTGCCAGCAGCCAAGGGGGCTCTGGCTACACCTTC. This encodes CASSQGGSGYTF.

This chain's CDR3 is CASSFRLAGLQETQYF. DNA for the CDR3: TGTGCCAGCAGCTTTAGACTAGCGGGGCTCCAAGAGACCCAGTACTTC. The J gene is TRBJ2-5, the V gene TRBV11-2, with 11 bases that match TRBD2. Germline V CDR1 and CDR2: SGHAT, FQNNGV. The CDR3 is 16 amino acids. The junction had 4 bases not matched to a gene; V was cut back by 3 bases and J by 1 base.

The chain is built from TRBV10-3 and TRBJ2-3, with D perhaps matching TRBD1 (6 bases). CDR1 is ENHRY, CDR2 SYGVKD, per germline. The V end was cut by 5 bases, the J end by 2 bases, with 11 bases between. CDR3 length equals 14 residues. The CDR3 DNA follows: TGTGCCATCAGTCGGGACACCACCACAGATACGCAGTATTTT. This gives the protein CAISRDTTTDTQYF.

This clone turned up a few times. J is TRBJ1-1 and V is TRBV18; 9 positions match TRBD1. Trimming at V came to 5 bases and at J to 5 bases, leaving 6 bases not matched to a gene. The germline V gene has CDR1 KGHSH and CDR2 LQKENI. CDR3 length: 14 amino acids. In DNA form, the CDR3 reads TGTGCCAGCTCAGAGGGGACAGGGTATACTGAAGCTTTCTTT. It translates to CASSEGTGYTEAFF. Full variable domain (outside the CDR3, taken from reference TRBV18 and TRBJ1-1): NAGVMQNPRHLVRRRGQEARLRCSPMKGHSHVYWYRQLPEEGLKFMVYLQKENIIDESGMPKERFSAEFPKEGPSILRIQQVVRGDSAAYFCASSEGTGYTEAFFGQGTRLTVV.

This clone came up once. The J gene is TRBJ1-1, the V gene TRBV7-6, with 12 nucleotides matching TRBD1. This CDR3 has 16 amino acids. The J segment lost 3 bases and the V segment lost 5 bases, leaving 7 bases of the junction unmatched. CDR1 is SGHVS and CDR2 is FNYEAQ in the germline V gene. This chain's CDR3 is CASSPGTGGLDTEAFF. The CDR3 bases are TGTGCCAGCAGCCCCGGGACAGGGGGCCTTGACACTGAAGCTTTCTTT.

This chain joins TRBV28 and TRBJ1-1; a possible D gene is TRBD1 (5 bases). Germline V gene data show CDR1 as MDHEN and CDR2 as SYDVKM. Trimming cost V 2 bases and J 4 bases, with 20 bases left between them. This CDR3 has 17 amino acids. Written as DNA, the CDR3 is TGTGCCAGCAGTTTAATTGCGGTGACAGTGCATGGCACTGAAGCTTTCTTT. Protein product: CASSLIAVTVHGTEAFF. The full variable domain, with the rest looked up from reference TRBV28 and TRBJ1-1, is DVKVTQSSRYLVKRTGEKVFLECVQDMDHENMFWYRQDPGLGLRLIYFSYDVKMKEKGDIPEGYSVSREKKERFSLILESASTNQTSMYLCASSLIAVTVHGTEAFFGQGTRLTVV.